The 22 T cell receptor beta chains reported below all come from one sample, sequenced in a study of OX40 agonist ivuxolimab in advanced cancers. Generated by immunoSEQ multiplex PCR, the TCRdb table keeps only in-frame clones and is missing some. The table has tens of thousands of clones, under 85% seen once; the top ten hold 15% to 20%. The material was CD4+ or CD8+ T cells sorted from blood, obtained in a trial of the OX40 agonist ivuxolimab. These TCRs come from an adult with an advanced solid tumor such as melanoma, head and neck, liver or kidney cancer.

The CDR3 nucleotides read TGTGCCAGCAGCTTAGTTTCAGGGCGGGGCACTGAAGCTTTCTTT. It codes for CASSLVSGRGTEAFF. V and J are TRBV11-2 and TRBJ1-1; D may be TRBD1 (5 bases). V lost 1 base to trimming and J lost 4 bases, with 13 bases between them. The germline gives CDR1 SGHAT, CDR2 FQNNGV. The CDR3 contains 15 residues.

CDR3 region: CASSATGNSYEQYF. As DNA, the CDR3 is TGTGCCAGTAGCGCGACAGGGAACTCCTACGAGCAGTACTTC. This chain joins TRBV19 and TRBJ2-7; TRBD1 aligns across 7 bases. After removal of 6 bases from V and 0 bases from J, the junction contained 5 bases not matched to a gene. The germline V gene encodes CDR1 LNHDA and CDR2 SQIVND (reference sequence). The CDR3 sequence is 14 residues long.

This chain uses TRBV19 with TRBJ2-7; TRBD2 is a possible D gene (6 bases). The CDR3 covers 14 residues. Germline V gene sequence: CDR1 LNHDA, CDR2 SQIVND (reference sequence). V dropped 5 bases and J dropped 3 bases, with 14 bases sitting between them. CDR3 sequence reads: CASSEASAYYEQYF. In nucleotides, the CDR3 is TGTGCCAGTAGTGAGGCTAGCGCCTACTACGAGCAGTACTTC. Filled out from reference TRBV19 and TRBJ2-7, the complete variable domain reads DGGITQSPKYLFRKEGQNVTLSCEQNLNHDAMYWYRQDPGQGLRLIYYSQIVNDFQKGDIAEGYSVSREKKESFPLTVTSAQKNPTAFYLCASSEASAYYEQYFGPGTRLTVT.

There are a few counts of this clone. This chain connects TRBV10-3 to TRBJ2-3, with TRBD1 identical over 8 bases. CDR1 is ENHRY, CDR2 SYGVKD, per germline. CDR3 length: 15 residues. V shed 4 bases, J shed 3 bases, and the junction held 6 bases outside the gene matches. The CDR3 here is CAISVDRGGTDTQYF. In nucleotides, the CDR3 is TGTGCCATCAGTGTCGACAGGGGCGGGACAGATACGCAGTATTTT.

In this sample, this clone turned up once. V and J are TRBV19 and TRBJ2-5; TRBD1 matches 7 bases. Matching the DNA end better, TRBJ2-7 makes the J call doubtful. This CDR3 contains 14 residues. CDR1 and CDR2 (germline): LNHDA, SQIVND (reference sequence). The CDR3, as DNA: TGTGCCAGTAGTCCCGGGACAGCTTCCTACGAGCAGTACTTC. It encodes CASSPGTASYEQYF.

J is TRBJ1-4 and V is TRBV7-9; D is uncertain. Trimming stripped 1 base from V and 7 bases from J, with 13 bases between. This CDR3 comprises 15 residues. Germline V lookup: CDR1 SEHNR, CDR2 FQNEAQ (reference sequence). The CDR3 DNA sequence: TGTGCCAGCAGCTTAGTGGTAGCCGGAGGTGAAAAACTGTTTTTT. This sequence encodes CASSLVVAGGEKLFF.

The J gene is TRBJ1-4, the V gene TRBV2; D remains unclear. Germline V gene sequence: CDR1 SNHLY, CDR2 FYNNEI. Trimming cost V 6 bases and J 6 bases, with 20 bases left between them. CDR3 length: 16 residues. CDR3 loop: CASSDGPHGLDEKLFF. Here the CDR3 DNA reads TGTGCCAGCAGCGACGGACCCCACGGACTCGATGAAAAACTGTTTTTT.

The rearrangement joins TRBV7-6 to TRBJ2-3; D unresolved. The CDR3 consists of 15 residues. V lost 5 bases to trimming and J lost 0 bases, with 12 bases between them. Germline V gene lookup returns CDR1 SGHVS and CDR2 FNYEAQ. DNA of the CDR3: TGTGCCAGCAGCCCCGCAGGAACTAGCACAGATACGCAGTATTTT. As protein: CASSPAGTSTDTQYF.

The J gene is TRBJ2-7, the V gene TRBV14, with D possibly matching TRBD2 (6 bases). V was pared by 3 bases and J by 2 bases, with 17 bases between. CDR3 size: 16 residues. Germline-derived CDR1 and CDR2 are SGHDN and FVKESK. CDR3 sequence reads: CASSHLPEGVAYEQYF. The CDR3 DNA sequence: TGTGCCAGCAGCCACCTCCCGGAGGGAGTTGCCTACGAGCAGTACTTC.

The chain employs TRBV7-6 and TRBJ1-6; D ambiguous. The CDR3 totals 14 residues. V lost 5 bases and J lost 11, with 16 bases in between. CDR1 and CDR2 (germline): SGHVS, FNYEAQ. CDR3 in DNA: TGTGCCAGCAGCCCTGACGGGCTCCGACCACCCCTCCACTTT. Amino acid sequence: CASSPDGLRPPLHF.

Relative to its sample, this clone is medium-sized (0.01 to 0.1%). The CDR3 loop is CASSFSLDNSPLHF. The CDR3 region has the DNA TGCGCCAGCAGTTTCTCCTTGGATAATTCACCCCTCCACTTT. The chain is built from TRBV10-2 and TRBJ1-6; D gene ambiguous. The CDR3 sequence is 14 residues long. Germline CDR1 is WSHSY and CDR2 is SAAADI. V lost 5 bases, J lost 5 bases, and 10 bases lay in between.

V gene TRBV9 combines with J gene TRBJ2-3, with D unclear. CDR1 is SGDLS and CDR2 is YYNGEE in the germline V gene. The germline V and J ends were trimmed by 0 bases and 3 bases, with 5 bases remaining between them. The length of the CDR3 is 13 residues. CDR3 nucleotides: TGTGCCAGCAGCGTAGTAGGGACAGATACGCAGTATTTT. This translates into CASSVVGTDTQYF.

The V gene is TRBV6-5, the J gene TRBJ2-3; 9 bases match TRBD1. The germline CDR1 and CDR2 sequences are MNHEY and SVGAGI. The CDR3 length is 15 residues. V was pared by 4 bases and J by 1 base, with 3 bases of the junction left unmatched. CDR3 sequence: CASSSGTGRTDTQYF. The CDR3 DNA reads as TGTGCCAGCAGTTCCGGGACAGGGCGCACAGATACGCAGTATTTT.

The V and J genes are TRBV6-1 and TRBJ2-5; a possible D gene is TRBD1 (6 bases). Looked up from germline, CDR1 is MNHNS and CDR2 is SASEGT. Deletions cut 4 bases from V and 5 bases from J, with 11 bases between. The CDR3 runs 13 residues. The chain's CDR3 is CASSGTAPETQYF. CDR3 DNA sequence: TGTGCCAGCAGTGGGACAGCCCCGGAGACCCAGTACTTC.

This clone was seen a few times. DNA of the CDR3: TGCGCCAGCAGCTCTCCAGGGTTGGGCACAGATACGCAGTATTTT. It codes for CASSSPGLGTDTQYF. This chain links TRBV4-1 with TRBJ2-3; maybe TRBD1 (5 bases). V was pared by 5 bases and J by 1 base, with 13 bases between. The length of the CDR3 is 15 residues. Germline CDR1 MGHRA, CDR2 YSYEKL.

This chain uses TRBV5-4 with TRBJ2-3; D is unresolved. Per the germline V gene, CDR1 is SGHNT and CDR2 is YYREEE (reference sequence). V was trimmed by 1 base and J by 5 bases, leaving 8 bases between them. This CDR3 is 13 amino acids long. The DNA of the CDR3 is TGTGCCAGCAGCTTGAGTAACAAAGATACGCAGTATTTT. This codes for CASSLSNKDTQYF.

V gene TRBV28 combines with J gene TRBJ2-3, with 7 bases fitting TRBD1. The CDR3 is 16 amino acids. V dropped 6 bases and J dropped 2; count of bases not matched to a gene: 11. Germline V gene lookup returns CDR1 MDHEN and CDR2 SYDVKM. CDR3 protein: CASSLDLDRATDTQYF. The CDR3 nucleotides read TGTGCCAGCAGCCTAGATCTCGACAGGGCCACAGATACGCAGTATTTT.

The chain couples TRBV4-1 to TRBJ2-3; maybe TRBD1 (6 bases). Germline V gives CDR1 MGHRA, CDR2 YSYEKL. The length of the CDR3 is 13 residues. V was trimmed by 8 bases and J by 3 bases, leaving 12 bases between them. The CDR3 nucleotides read TGCGCCAGCCCCGGACAGATTACAGATACGCAGTATTTT. Protein product: CASPGQITDTQYF.

The CDR3 sequence is CASSSGPGETQYF. The CDR3 nucleotides are TGTGCCAGCAGCTCGGGCCCTGGGGAGACCCAGTACTTC. The J gene is TRBJ2-5, the V gene TRBV7-7; no firm D call. Germline CDR1 and CDR2: SSHAT and FNYEAQ (reference sequence). This CDR3 region has 13 residues. V was clipped by 4 bases and J by 5 bases, with 11 bases between them.

This clone was recorded a few times. The chain couples TRBV7-9 to TRBJ2-5, with TRBD1 matching 7 bases. V lost 3 bases and J lost 2; bases outside the gene matches: 12. The CDR3 sequence is 17 residues long. Germline CDR1 SEHNR, CDR2 FQNEAQ (reference sequence). The CDR3 nucleotides are TGTGCCAGCAGCTTCTTTCCTCGGGACAGAGGGCAAGAGACCCAGTACTTC. The encoded protein is CASSFFPRDRGQETQYF.

The chain carries TRBV5-8 and TRBJ2-3; tentative D call: TRBD1 (7 bases). This CDR3 has 15 amino acids. CDR1 is SGHTS and CDR2 is YDEGEE in the germline V gene. Trimming shortened V by 7 bases and J by 11 bases, and 26 bases separated the two germline ends. The CDR3 DNA follows: TGTGCCAGCGGTCGGGGGTTCGACAGGGCGGTCGAGCAGTATTTT. Translated, it gives CASGRGFDRAVEQYF.

This clone was detected only a few times. Other DNA sequences in this specimen translate into the identical CDR3. This chain links TRBV19 with TRBJ2-5, with TRBD2 as a possible D gene (5 bases). The V end lost 3 bases, the J end lost 2 bases, and 16 bases lay between the germline ends. This CDR3 is 16 amino acids long. Germline-derived CDR1 and CDR2 are LNHDA and SQIVND (reference sequence). Here the CDR3 reads CASSMDGSRLQETQYF. The CDR3 coding sequence is TGTGCCAGTAGTATGGATGGGAGCAGGCTACAAGAGACCCAGTACTTC.